This T cell receptor beta chain was recorded in a study of identical twins. General study points: Low generation probability was overrepresented in out-of-frame alpha sequences shared by twins. Conclusions were drawn cross-sectionally by statistical analysis, without following the same donors.

Germline V gene lookup returns CDR1 SEHNR and CDR2 FQNEAQ (reference sequence). J lost 3 bases, V lost 5 bases, and 7 bases had no gene match. There are 15 residues in the CDR3. A universal primer binding site was introduced by template switching. The final cDNA contained unique molecular identifiers. TCRdb processed the 5' RACE reads anew with MiXCR; each CDR3 protein has one entry. The profile covers approximately 600,000 distinct CDR3 sequences, with roughly 9.5% appearing a single time and approximately 3.2% taken by the ten largest. Concerning this clonotype: The antigen is unknown.

These records were also assigned to another study, of yellow fever vaccine responses in identical twins.

V gene TRBV7-9 combines with J gene TRBJ1-3, with 7 bases aligning to TRBD1. Source material: PBMCs. The receptor's source is a woman under 30 in good health. CDR3 nucleotides: TGTGCCAGCAGCCCTGACAGGGAAGGTGGAAACACCATATATTTT. This codes for CASSPDREGGNTIYF. The variable domain in full, with the rest retrieved from reference TRBV7-9 and TRBJ1-3, is DTGVSQNPRHKITKRGQNVTFRCDPISEHNRLYWYRQTLGQGPEFLTYFQNEAQLEKSRLLSDRFSAERPKGSFSTLEIQRTEQGDSAMYLCASSPDREGGNTIYFGEGSWLTVV.